The 3 T cell receptor beta chains below all came from one sample that was sequenced in a study of blood T cells in healthy people across ages. Combining a sample-barcoded 5' primer with a J-beta primer mix, a second PCR ran for about 7 to 11 cycles. MiXCR was run by TCRdb on the 5' RACE reads, yielding one entry per CDR3 protein. There are approximately 800,000 distinct CDR3 sequences in the sample; about three fifths occur only once, and 22% lies in the top ten. Sequencing was carried out using blood. These receptors were obtained from a man aged 25 to 40 in good health.

With regard to this clonotype: A much larger clone differs from this one at a single base, so this may be a read error. V and J are TRBV20-1 and TRBJ1-4; perhaps TRBD1 as D (5 bases). Germline CDR1 DFQATT, CDR2 SNEGSKA (reference sequence). This CDR3 has 14 amino acids. The CDR3 loop is CSARSAGRNEELFF. DNA of the CDR3: TGCAGTGCTCGTTCTGCGGGGCGGAATGAAGAACTGTTTTTT.

The chain employs TRBV15 and TRBJ2-1; D tentatively fits TRBD1 or TRBD2 (6 bases each). Trimming pared 3 bases from V and 8 bases from J, leaving 20 bases between. This CDR3 is built from 16 residues. In germline, CDR1 is LNHNV, CDR2 YYDKDF (reference sequence). The CDR3 nucleotides read TGTGCCACCAGCAGCCTCACGTGGGGGGCGCGGGATGAGCAGTTCTTC. Translated, it gives CATSSLTWGARDEQFF. Using reference TRBV15 and TRBJ2-1 for the parts outside the CDR3, the full variable domain is DAMVIQNPRYQVTQFGKPVTLSCSQTLNHNVMYWYQQKSSQAPKLLFHYYDKDFNNEADTPDNFQSRRPNTSFCFLDIRSPGLGDTAMYLCATSSLTWGARDEQFFGPGTRLTVL.

This CDR3 reads CASSYSTGDRGTDTQYF. The CDR3 nucleotides read TGTGCCAGCAGTTACTCTACAGGGGACCGAGGCACAGATACGCAGTATTTT. The chain combines TRBV6-6 with TRBJ2-3; 7 bases align to TRBD1. Trimming at V came to 0 bases and at J to 1 base, leaving 7 bases not matched to a gene. The germline V gene encodes CDR1 MNHNY and CDR2 SVGAGI (reference sequence). This CDR3 is built from 17 residues.